This TCR beta chain derives from a study of blood T cell repertoires in COVID-19. On the study more broadly: Material from acute and convalescent COVID-19 was sourced from the United States, Italy and Spain.

V dropped 6 bases and J dropped 4; count of bases not matched to a gene: 4. The CDR3 length is 13 residues. The germline gives CDR1 SNHLY, CDR2 FYNNEI. As handled by the study authors: Reference gene primer amplification in the assay estimated nucleated cell counts. Only in-frame clones appear in the TCRdb table, and some are missing; sequencing was by immunoSEQ multiplex PCR. V, J and clone size are those of that table, while D and trimming were read from the DNA. The sample lists 120,000 or so clones, over 80% occurring once. The chain uses TRBV2 and TRBJ1-1; 8 positions match TRBD1. The specimen was peripheral blood. The receptor was isolated from a woman between 65 and 79 years old with acute or convalescent COVID-19. In nucleotides, the CDR3 is TGTGCCAGCAGGAGGCAGGGGGCCACTGAAGCTTTCTTT. Residues: CASRRQGATEAFF. The full variable domain, rest sourced from reference TRBV2 and TRBJ1-1, is EPEVTQTPSHQVTQMGQEVILRCVPISNHLYFYWYRQILGQKVEFLVSFYNNEISEKSEIFDDQFSVERPDGSNFTLKIRSTKLEDSAMYFCASRRQGATEAFFGQGTRLTVV.